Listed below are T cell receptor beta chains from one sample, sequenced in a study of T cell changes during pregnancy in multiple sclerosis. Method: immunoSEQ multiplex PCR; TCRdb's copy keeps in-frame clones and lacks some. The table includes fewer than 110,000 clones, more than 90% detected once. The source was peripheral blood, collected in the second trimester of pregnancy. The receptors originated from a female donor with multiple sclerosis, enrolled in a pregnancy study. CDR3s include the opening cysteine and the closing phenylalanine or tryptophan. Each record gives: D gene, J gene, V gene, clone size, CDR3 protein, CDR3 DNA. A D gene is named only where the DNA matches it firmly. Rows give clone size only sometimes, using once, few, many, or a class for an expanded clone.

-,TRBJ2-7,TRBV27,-,CASSPSGGDTLYEQYF,TGTGCCAGCAGTCCCTCTGGGGGCGACACATTATACGAGCAGTACTTC
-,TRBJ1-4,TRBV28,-,CAVPGVTNEKLFF,TGTGCCGTACCGGGGGTAACTAATGAAAAACTGTTTTTT
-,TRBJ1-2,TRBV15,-,CATSRDRGIGGYTF,TGTGCCACCAGCAGAGATCGCGGGATTGGAGGCTACACCTTC
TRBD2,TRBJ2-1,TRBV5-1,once,CASSLAGPSYNEQFF,TGCGCCAGCAGTCTAGCGGGGCCCTCCTACAATGAGCAGTTCTTC
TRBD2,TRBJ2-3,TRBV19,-,CASSMTSGLSTDTQYF,TGTGCCAGTAGTATGACTAGCGGTCTTAGCACAGATACGCAGTATTTT
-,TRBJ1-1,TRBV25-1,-,CASSEFGQNTEAFF,TGTGCCAGCAGTGAATTTGGACAGAACACTGAAGCTTTCTTT
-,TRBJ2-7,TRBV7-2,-,CASSLVSQGEQYF,TGTGCCAGCAGCTTAGTATCCCAGGGGGAGCAGTACTTC
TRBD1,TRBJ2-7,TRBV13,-,CASSLGTAMPYEQYF,TGTGCCAGCAGTTTGGGGACAGCGATGCCCTACGAGCAGTACTTC
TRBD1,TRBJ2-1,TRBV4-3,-,CASSQDLPGGTEQFF,TGCGCCAGCAGCCAAGATCTCCCAGGGGGCACTGAGCAGTTCTTC
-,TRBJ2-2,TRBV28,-,CASKIRDIHTGELFF,TGTGCCAGCAAAATCCGGGACATACACACCGGGGAGCTGTTTTTT
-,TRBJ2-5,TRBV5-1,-,CASSDPTGSPTQYF,TGCGCCAGCAGCGACCCCACGGGGTCCCCGACCCAGTACTTC
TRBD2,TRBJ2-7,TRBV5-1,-,CASSSPGRGRGYYEQYF,TGCGCCAGCAGCTCCCCCGGGAGGGGTAGGGGGTACTACGAGCAGTACTTC
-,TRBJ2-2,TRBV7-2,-,CASSLLAGGTGELFF,TGTGCCAGCAGCCTCCTGGCAGGGGGGACCGGGGAGCTGTTTTTT
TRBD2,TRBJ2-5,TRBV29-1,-,CSVEVLAGGRWGHQETQYF,TGCAGCGTTGAGGTACTAGCGGGAGGGCGTTGGGGACACCAAGAGACCCAGTACTTC
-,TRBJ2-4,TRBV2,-,CASSHRVRENIQYF,TGTGCCAGCAGCCACAGGGTACGGGAAAACATTCAGTACTTC
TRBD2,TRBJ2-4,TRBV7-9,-,CASSLVSGGLAKNIQYF,TGTGCCAGCAGCTTAGTTTCGGGGGGACTCGCCAAAAACATTCAGTACTTC
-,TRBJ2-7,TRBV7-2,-,CASSLYYEQYF,TGTGCCAGCAGCTTATACTACGAGCAGTACTTC
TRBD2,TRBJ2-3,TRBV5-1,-,CASRGLASSTDTQYF,TGCGCCAGCAGGGGACTAGCGTCTAGCACAGATACGCAGTATTTT
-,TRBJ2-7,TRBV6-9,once,CAKRQVQYF,TGTGCCAAAAGACAGGTCCAGTACTTC
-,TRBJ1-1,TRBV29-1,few,CSVRQAEAFF,TGCAGCGTTCGGCAGGCTGAAGCTTTCTTT
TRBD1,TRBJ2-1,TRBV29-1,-,CSVKNGTVYSYNEQFF,TGCAGCGTGAAAAACGGGACAGTTTACTCCTACAATGAGCAGTTCTTC
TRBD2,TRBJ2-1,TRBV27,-,CASSPGLAAGEQFF,TGTGCCAGCAGTCCGGGACTAGCAGCCGGTGAGCAGTTCTTC
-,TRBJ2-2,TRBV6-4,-,CASSDSAGYTGELFF,TGTGCCAGCAGTGACTCAGCAGGGTACACCGGGGAGCTGTTTTTT
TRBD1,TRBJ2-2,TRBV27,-,CASSQDRGTGELFF,TGTGCCAGCAGTCAAGACAGGGGCACCGGGGAGCTGTTTTTT
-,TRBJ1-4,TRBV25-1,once,CASSESGGVDEKLFF,TGTGCCAGCAGTGAAAGTGGAGGTGTGGATGAAAAACTGTTTTTT
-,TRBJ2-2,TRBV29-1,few,CSVRGVLATGELFF,TGCAGCGTCAGGGGGGTGCTAGCGACCGGGGAGCTGTTTTTT
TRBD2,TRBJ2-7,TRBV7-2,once,CASSRTSGRGSSYEQYF,TGTGCCAGCAGCAGGACTAGCGGGAGGGGTAGCTCCTACGAGCAGTACTTC